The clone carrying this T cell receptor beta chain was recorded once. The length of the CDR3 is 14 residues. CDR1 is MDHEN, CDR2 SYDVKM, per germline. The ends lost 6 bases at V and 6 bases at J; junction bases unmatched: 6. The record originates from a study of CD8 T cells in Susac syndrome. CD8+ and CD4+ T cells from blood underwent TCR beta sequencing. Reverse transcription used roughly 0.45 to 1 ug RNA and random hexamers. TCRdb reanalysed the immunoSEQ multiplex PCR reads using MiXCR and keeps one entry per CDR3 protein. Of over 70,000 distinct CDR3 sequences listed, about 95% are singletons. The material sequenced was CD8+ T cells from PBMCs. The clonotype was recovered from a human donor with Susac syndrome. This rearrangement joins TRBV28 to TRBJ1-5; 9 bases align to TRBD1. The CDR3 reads CASRRGQGGQPQHF. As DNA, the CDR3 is TGTGCCAGCAGGAGGGGACAGGGAGGTCAGCCCCAGCATTTT.